This passage covers 28 T cell receptor beta chains from one sample sequenced in a study of T cell responses to AZD1222 COVID-19 vaccine. Using immunoSEQ multiplex PCR, the repertoire was profiled, and TCRdb retains in-frame clones only, with some absent. The sample holds about 140,000 clones; approximately 89% are singletons and the top ten take 2.5% to 3%. Sample: peripheral blood, taken on day 0 of AZD1222 vaccination. These TCRs come from an adult in good health.

A word on this clone: One end of the junction is discordant with germline, which a read error may explain. The V gene is TRBV11-3, the J gene TRBJ1-1; D gene uncertain. The CDR3 spans 16 residues. Germline V gene lookup returns CDR1 SGHNT and CDR2 YENEEA. The CDR3 nucleotides are TGTGCCAGCAGCTTAGAATTGATAGGGTTGAATACTGAAGCTTTCTTT. Translated, it gives CASSLELIGLNTEAFF.

The chain combines TRBV5-5 with TRBJ2-7; D perhaps matches TRBD2 (5 bases). The CDR3 sequence is 14 residues long. Germline V CDR1 and CDR2: SGHKS, YYEKEE (reference sequence). V lost 2 bases and J 1 base, leaving 10 bases between the germline ends. The CDR3 loop is CASSFISESYEQYF. The CDR3 coding sequence is TGTGCCAGCAGCTTCATTAGCGAGTCCTACGAGCAGTACTTC.

The V call is TRBV30, the J call TRBJ2-5; D is uncertain. V shed 2 bases and J shed 5 bases, with 21 bases lying between them. Germline V CDR1 and CDR2: GTSNPN, SVGIG (reference sequence). The CDR3 extends over 16 amino acids. CDR3 region: CAWSRIPTTSRETQYF. CDR3 DNA: TGTGCCTGGAGTCGAATCCCCACAACCTCGAGGGAGACCCAGTACTTC.

The chain recombines TRBV19 with TRBJ1-2; TRBD1 matches 7 bases. Germline lookup yields CDR1 LNHDA and CDR2 SQIVND (reference sequence). The CDR3 sequence is 13 residues long. The V segment lost 6 bases and the J segment 8 bases; nucleotides outside the gene matches: 9. CDR3 amino acids: CASSPDRVGGYTF. The CDR3 DNA reads TGTGCCAGTAGCCCCGACAGGGTAGGGGGCTACACCTTC.

V usage is TRBV7-2 and J usage is TRBJ1-5; no clear D. The germline V gene encodes CDR1 SGHTA and CDR2 FQGNSA. V lost 5 bases to trimming and J lost 3 bases, with 11 bases between them. This CDR3 contains 14 residues. The CDR3 sequence is CASSRFRNNQPQHF. CDR3 bases: TGTGCCAGCAGCCGTTTCCGAAACAATCAGCCCCAGCATTTT.

This sequence joins TRBV9 and TRBJ1-2; no clear D gene. The CDR3 has 14 residues. Trimming took off 3 bases at V and 6 bases at J, with 15 bases between the two ends. Germline V gene sequence: CDR1 SGDLS, CDR2 YYNGEE. This CDR3 is CASSDGRLINGYTF. The CDR3 DNA is TGTGCCAGCAGCGACGGACGGTTGATTAATGGCTACACCTTC.

The rearrangement joins TRBV19 to TRBJ1-2; TRBD1 is a possible D gene (5 bases). This CDR3 has 12 amino acids. The V gene lost 9 bases and the J gene lost 5 bases, with 13 bases spanning the gap. Per germline, CDR1 LNHDA and CDR2 SQIVND (reference sequence). The CDR3 region has the DNA TGTGCCAGCAGCAATACAGGATATGGCTACACCTTC. This sequence encodes CASSNTGYGYTF.

This chain links TRBV7-3 with TRBJ2-6; no reliable D call. This CDR3 has 15 residues. CDR1 and CDR2 (germline): SGHTA, FQGTGA. Between the trimmed V and J ends, which lost 2 bases and 0 bases, there was a span of 5 bases. The CDR3 nucleotides read TGTGCCAGCAGCTTAGGCCTCTCTGGGGCCAACGTCCTGACTTTC. This translates into CASSLGLSGANVLTF.

The rearrangement uses TRBV27 and TRBJ1-2, with 7 bases lining up with TRBD1. From germline, CDR1 is MNHEY and CDR2 SMNVEV (reference sequence). The CDR3 is made up of 13 amino acids. J gave up 2 bases and V 7 bases, and 4 bases lay outside the gene matches. CDR3 sequence reads: CASTKTGNYGYTF. The DNA for the CDR3 is TGTGCCAGCACCAAGACAGGGAACTATGGCTACACCTTC.

The V gene is TRBV5-4, the J gene TRBJ1-4, with TRBD1 matching 8 bases. The trim removed 6 bases at V and 8 bases at J, leaving 9 bases unmatched. CDR1 and CDR2 (germline): SGHNT, YYREEE (reference sequence). The CDR3 length is 14 residues. CDR3 sequence: CASKDRASGEKLFF. The CDR3 bases are TGTGCCAGCAAGGACAGGGCGAGTGGGGAAAAACTGTTTTTT.

The chain has TRBV7-2 and TRBJ2-5; D is perhaps TRBD1 or TRBD2 (6 bases each). Germline values: CDR1 SGHTA, CDR2 FQGNSA. The CDR3 has 16 residues. The V end was cut by 3 bases, the J end by 0 bases, with 14 bases between. The CDR3 here is CASSFSGDSYQETQYF. In nucleotides, the CDR3 is TGTGCCAGCAGCTTTTCAGGGGACTCGTACCAAGAGACCCAGTACTTC.

The genes are TRBV9 and TRBJ1-5, with TRBD1 matching 9 bases. The CDR3 runs 13 residues. Germline CDR1 reads SGDLS; CDR2 reads YYNGEE. V dropped 3 bases and J dropped 5; count of bases not matched to a gene: 0. CDR3 region: CASSGTGDQPQHF. Written as DNA, the CDR3 is TGTGCCAGCAGCGGGACAGGGGATCAGCCCCAGCATTTT.

This chain links TRBV20-1 with TRBJ1-2; 9 bases match TRBD1. The CDR3 is 11 residues long. The V gene's germline CDR1 is DFQATT and CDR2 SNEGSKA (reference sequence). Trimming removed 8 bases from V and 8 bases from J; junction bases left unmatched: 6. The CDR3 sequence is CSSGTGHGYTF. CDR3 nucleotides: TGCAGTAGTGGGACAGGGCACGGCTACACCTTC.

The chain is built from TRBV2 and TRBJ1-4; D not resolved. V was trimmed by 5 bases and J by 8 bases, leaving 15 bases between them. Germline V CDR1 and CDR2: SNHLY, FYNNEI. The CDR3 is 14 amino acids. The CDR3 protein is CASSTGPRNEKLFF. CDR3 bases: TGTGCCAGCAGTACCGGGCCTCGAAACGAAAAACTGTTTTTT. Drawing the rest from reference TRBV2 and TRBJ1-4, the complete variable domain is EPEVTQTPSHQVTQMGQEVILRCVPISNHLYFYWYRQILGQKVEFLVSFYNNEISEKSEIFDDQFSVERPDGSNFTLKIRSTKLEDSAMYFCASSTGPRNEKLFFGSGTQLSVL.

V and J are TRBV29-1 and TRBJ1-2; D gene uncertain. Trimming left V 6 bases short and J 2 bases short, with 7 bases between. CDR1 is SQVTM, CDR2 ANQGSEA, per germline. The CDR3 totals 11 residues. In DNA, the CDR3 is TGCAGCGTCGAGAAAAACTATGGCTACACCTTC. As protein: CSVEKNYGYTF.

The V call is TRBV2, the J call TRBJ2-7; a weak D match, TRBD2 (6 bases). The CDR3 loop spans 15 amino acids. CDR1 is SNHLY and CDR2 is FYNNEI in the germline V gene. Trimming took off 2 bases at V and 7 bases at J, with 18 bases between the two ends. CDR3 sequence: CASSERTGAGGEQYF. DNA of the CDR3: TGTGCCAGCAGTGAACGGACGGGAGCTGGAGGGGAGCAGTACTTC.

V gene TRBV18 combines with J gene TRBJ1-2, with D possibly TRBD1 on 6 matching bases. The V end was cut by 2 bases, the J end by 8 bases, with 18 bases between. This CDR3 is built from 15 residues. Germline V lookup: CDR1 KGHSH, CDR2 LQKENI. CDR3 sequence reads: CASSPSRAGEYGYTF. The CDR3 DNA sequence: TGTGCCAGCTCACCAAGTAGGGCAGGGGAATACGGCTACACCTTC. The complete variable domain, with remaining parts taken from reference TRBV18 and TRBJ1-2, reads NAGVMQNPRHLVRRRGQEARLRCSPMKGHSHVYWYRQLPEEGLKFMVYLQKENIIDESGMPKERFSAEFPKEGPSILRIQQVVRGDSAAYFCASSPSRAGEYGYTFGSGTRLTVV.

This clone was found once. The chain employs TRBV18 and TRBJ2-1; 8 positions agree with TRBD2. CDR1 and CDR2 (germline): KGHSH, LQKENI. J gave up 7 bases and V 2 bases, and 16 bases lay outside the gene matches. There are 18 residues in the CDR3. The CDR3 DNA follows: TGTGCCAGCTCACCAAAGATCGTTAGCGGGGCCGAGGGGAATGAGCAGTTCTTC. Translation: CASSPKIVSGAEGNEQFF.

The chain joins TRBV5-6 to TRBJ2-1; D unresolved. Germline assignment: CDR1 SGHDT and CDR2 YYEEEE. CDR3 length: 14 residues. V lost 5 bases, J lost 6 bases, and 15 bases lay in between. The CDR3 DNA sequence: TGTGCCAGCAGTTTTCTAGGATCATCCAATGAGCAGTTCTTC. Protein: CASSFLGSSNEQFF. Drawing the rest from reference TRBV5-6 and TRBJ2-1, the complete variable domain is DAGVTQSPTHLIKTRGQQVTLRCSPKSGHDTVSWYQQALGQGPQFIFQYYEEEERQRGNFPDRFSGHQFPNYSSELNVNALLLGDSALYLCASSFLGSSNEQFFGPGTRLTVL.

CDR3 amino acids: CATSDPGQADEQFF. As DNA, the CDR3 is TGTGCCACCAGTGATCCCGGTCAGGCAGATGAGCAGTTCTTC. The chain combines TRBV24-1 with TRBJ2-1; D remains ambiguous. CDR3 length: 14 amino acids. Germline loops: CDR1 KGHDR, CDR2 SFDVKD. Trimming took off 3 bases at V and 8 bases at J, with 13 bases between the two ends.

J is TRBJ1-5 and V is TRBV6-6, with 7 bases matching TRBD1. The germline CDR1 and CDR2 sequences are MNHNY and SVGAGI (reference sequence). The junction had 8 bases not matched to a gene; V was cut back by 2 bases and J by 4 bases. The CDR3 has 16 amino acids. CDR3 amino acids: CASSYALTGPNQPQHF. The CDR3 DNA sequence: TGTGCCAGCAGTTACGCTTTGACAGGGCCGAATCAGCCCCAGCATTTT.

The CDR3 loop is CASSFWDSSYEQYF. DNA of the CDR3: TGTGCCAGCAGCTTCTGGGACTCCTCCTACGAGCAGTACTTC. The rearrangement joins TRBV5-4 to TRBJ2-7; possible D gene TRBD2, 6 bases. The CDR3 sequence is 14 residues long. Germline V lookup: CDR1 SGHNT, CDR2 YYREEE (reference sequence). The V and J ends lost 2 bases and 0 bases respectively, with 9 bases between them.

This clone was picked up one time. Other DNA sequences within the sample encode an identical CDR3. This rearrangement joins TRBV28 to TRBJ1-6; D is unresolved. The CDR3 sequence is 15 residues long. V lost 2 bases and J lost 5, with 10 bases in between. In germline, CDR1 is MDHEN, CDR2 SYDVKM. The CDR3 region has the DNA TGTGCCAGCAGTTTAGCTGGGTTCGATAATTCACCCCTCCACTTT. Translated: CASSLAGFDNSPLHF.

The gene calls are TRBV11-3 and TRBJ1-1; TRBD1 matches 10 bases. The V and J ends lost 6 bases and 4 bases, in that order; junction bases with no gene match: 2. The CDR3 covers 13 residues. The germline gives CDR1 SGHNT, CDR2 YENEEA. The CDR3 DNA reads as TGTGCCAGCAGATGGACAGGGGGCACTGAAGCTTTCTTT. Its protein is CASRWTGGTEAFF. The full variable domain, completed using reference TRBV11-3 and TRBJ1-1, is EAGVVQSPRYKIIEKKQPVAFWCNPISGHNTLYWYLQNLGQGPELLIRYENEEAVDDSQLPKDRFSAERLKGVDSTLKIQPAELGDSAVYLCASRWTGGTEAFFGQGTRLTVV.

The chain uses TRBV14 and TRBJ1-4; no clear D gene. Trimming took off 2 bases at V and 7 bases at J, with 2 bases between the two ends. Germline loops: CDR1 SGHDN, CDR2 FVKESK. This CDR3 spans 11 amino acids. The CDR3 region has the DNA TGTGCCAGCAGCCAATCTGAAAAACTGTTTTTT. Its translation is CASSQSEKLFF.

The chain has TRBV5-1 and TRBJ2-2; 10 bases match TRBD1. This CDR3 is built from 16 residues. V lost 4 bases to trimming and J lost 4 bases; unmatched junction nucleotides: 7. Germline values: CDR1 SGHRS, CDR2 YFSETQ. Here the CDR3 DNA reads TGCGCCAGCAGCACGAAGAGGACAGGGGGCACCGGGGAGCTGTTTTTT. It translates to CASSTKRTGGTGELFF.

The rearrangement uses TRBV5-1 and TRBJ1-2; TRBD1 matches at 10 bases. The CDR3 length is 13 residues. V lost 4 bases to trimming and J lost 7 bases; unmatched junction nucleotides: 4. CDR1 and CDR2 (germline): SGHRS, YFSETQ. The CDR3 sequence: CASSARDRGGYTF. In DNA, the CDR3 is TGCGCCAGCAGCGCCCGGGACAGGGGTGGCTACACCTTC.

V gene TRBV9 combines with J gene TRBJ2-7, with TRBD2 identical over 8 bases. Looked up from germline, CDR1 is SGDLS and CDR2 is YYNGEE. CDR3 length: 15 residues. Unmatched junction bases numbered 12, after V lost 4 bases and J lost 6 bases. The CDR3 sequence: CASSSSAGGFIEQYF. CDR3 nucleotides: TGTGCCAGCAGCTCTTCCGCGGGAGGTTTTATCGAGCAGTACTTC.